These 14 T cell receptor beta chains originate from one sample sequenced in a study of shared clonotypes between healthy human individuals. TCRdb's copy holds only in-frame clones and misses some; the assay was immunoSEQ multiplex PCR. The sample holds about 980,000 clones, approximately 76% seen once. The sample taken for sequencing was memory CD4+ T cells sorted from blood. The sample's subset: CD45RA-negative fraction. The receptors shown here come from a man aged 18 to 30 in good health.

The chain employs TRBV11-1 and TRBJ2-3; D might be TRBD2 (5 bases). The CDR3 spans 13 residues. V dropped 5 bases and J dropped 4 bases, with 10 bases sitting between them. Germline CDR1 reads SGHAT; CDR2 reads FQDESV (reference sequence). CDR3 sequence (DNA): TGTGCCAGCAGCCCGCGGCGGGCAGATACGCAGTATTTT. Encoded protein: CASSPRRADTQYF.

The sample holds one count of this clone. CDR3 loop: CASSAVGGISGANVLTF. For the CDR3, the DNA is TGTGCCAGCAGTGCGGTAGGGGGGATCTCTGGGGCCAACGTCCTGACTTTC. The rearrangement uses TRBV25-1 and TRBJ2-6; possibly TRBD1 or TRBD2 for D (6 bases each). V gave up 4 bases and J gave up 0 bases, with 13 bases separating them. Looked up from germline, CDR1 is MGHDK and CDR2 is SYGVNS. There are 17 residues in the CDR3.

The chain has TRBV7-9 and TRBJ2-2; no firm D call. This CDR3 comprises 15 residues. Germline CDR1 and CDR2: SEHNR and FQNEAQ (reference sequence). V shed 6 bases and J shed 0 bases, with 11 bases lying between them. The CDR3 spells CASSFDTSNTGELFF. CDR3 nucleotide sequence: TGTGCCAGCAGTTTCGACACCTCGAACACCGGGGAGCTGTTTTTT.

The genes are TRBV15 and TRBJ1-5; D gene uncertain. Germline values: CDR1 LNHNV, CDR2 YYDKDF (reference sequence). The CDR3 has 13 amino acids. Trimming left V 0 bases short and J 11 bases short, with 11 bases between. The CDR3 sequence is CATSRDVSGSQHF. The CDR3 DNA follows: TGTGCCACCAGCAGAGATGTATCGGGATCCCAGCATTTT.

The V call is TRBV25-1, the J call TRBJ2-1, with D possibly TRBD2 on 6 matching bases. The V end lost 7 bases, the J end lost 8 bases, and 15 bases lay between the germline ends. Looked up from germline, CDR1 is MGHDK and CDR2 is SYGVNS. There are 13 residues in the CDR3. CDR3 residues: CASNHLSSDEQFF. CDR3 DNA sequence: TGTGCCAGCAACCACTTATCTAGCGATGAGCAGTTCTTC.

This chain joins TRBV4-2 and TRBJ1-3; a possible D gene is TRBD1 (6 bases). Germline V gives CDR1 LGHNA, CDR2 YNFKEQ. V gave up 6 bases and J gave up 0 bases, with 12 bases separating them. The CDR3 runs 15 residues. CDR3 sequence: CASSRDRNSGNTIYF. For the CDR3, the DNA is TGTGCCAGCAGTAGAGACAGGAACTCTGGAAACACCATATATTTT.

The chain combines TRBV19 with TRBJ1-4; D is undetermined. The V end was cut by 5 bases, the J end by 5 bases, with 12 bases between. The CDR3 covers 14 residues. Germline V CDR1 and CDR2: LNHDA, SQIVND (reference sequence). The CDR3: CASSSVGYNEKLFF. The DNA for the CDR3 is TGTGCCAGTAGTTCCGTGGGATACAATGAAAAACTGTTTTTT.

The chain has TRBV19 and TRBJ2-3; D remains ambiguous. The CDR3 runs to 13 residues. With 7 bases removed from V and 1 base from J, the gap between germline ends came to 9 bases. Germline V gives CDR1 LNHDA, CDR2 SQIVND (reference sequence). CDR3 protein: CASKESRTDTQYF. CDR3 nucleotide sequence: TGTGCCAGTAAGGAGAGCCGCACAGATACGCAGTATTTT.

Regarding this clone: At one end, the junction sequence differs from germline, possibly due to a read error. The gene calls are TRBV5-6 and TRBJ2-1; 9 bases line up with TRBD1. CDR1 is SGHDT and CDR2 is YYEEEE in the germline V gene. There are 15 residues in the CDR3. This CDR3 is CASRLGQGISNEQFF. CDR3 sequence (DNA): TGTGCCAGCAGGTTGGGACAGGGTATTTCCAATGAGCAGTTCTTC.

This clone appeared once. The chain is built from TRBV6-6 and TRBJ1-5, with 7 bases identical to TRBD1. V lost 2 bases to trimming and J lost 4 bases; unmatched junction nucleotides: 8. This CDR3 contains 16 residues. Per the germline V gene, CDR1 is MNHNY and CDR2 is SVGAGI (reference sequence). The DNA for the CDR3 is TGTGCCAGCAGTTACCAGGCCAGGGGGGGAAATCAGCCCCAGCATTTT. Amino acids: CASSYQARGGNQPQHF.

Points on this clone: This sample also contains other DNA sequences that code for the same CDR3. The rearrangement links TRBV30 to TRBJ1-4, with D perhaps TRBD1 (6 bases). The germline V gene has CDR1 GTSNPN and CDR2 SVGIG (reference sequence). V lost 4 bases to trimming and J lost 5 bases, with 11 bases between them. The CDR3 is 13 amino acids. The chain's CDR3 is CAWNYRANEKLFF. The CDR3 DNA reads as TGTGCCTGGAATTACAGGGCCAATGAAAAACTGTTTTTT.

This clone has just one count. V is TRBV25-1 and J is TRBJ1-2; 8 nucleotides align to TRBD1. CDR3 length equals 14 residues. The J segment lost 1 base and the V segment lost 4 bases, leaving 2 bases of the junction unmatched. The germline CDR1 and CDR2 sequences are MGHDK and SYGVNS. The CDR3 sequence is CASSATGDNYGYTF. CDR3 in DNA: TGTGCCAGCAGTGCGACAGGGGATAACTATGGCTACACCTTC.

CDR3 sequence: CASSPSGFQTQYF. CDR3 coding DNA: TGTGCCAGTAGTCCTAGCGGATTTCAGACCCAGTACTTC. V is TRBV19 and J is TRBJ2-5, with 7 bases aligning to TRBD2. The ends lost 5 bases at V and 6 bases at J; junction bases unmatched: 6. The germline CDR1 and CDR2 sequences are LNHDA and SQIVND (reference sequence). The CDR3 spans 13 residues.

The chain has TRBV2 and TRBJ1-3, with a possible D match to TRBD1 (5 bases). The V gene's germline CDR1 is SNHLY and CDR2 FYNNEI. Trimming took 8 bases from V and 7 from J, leaving 15 bases between them. CDR3 length: 13 residues. The CDR3 region has the DNA TGTGCCAGCGGACCCAGGGAAGTCAACACCATATATTTT. Encoded protein: CASGPREVNTIYF.